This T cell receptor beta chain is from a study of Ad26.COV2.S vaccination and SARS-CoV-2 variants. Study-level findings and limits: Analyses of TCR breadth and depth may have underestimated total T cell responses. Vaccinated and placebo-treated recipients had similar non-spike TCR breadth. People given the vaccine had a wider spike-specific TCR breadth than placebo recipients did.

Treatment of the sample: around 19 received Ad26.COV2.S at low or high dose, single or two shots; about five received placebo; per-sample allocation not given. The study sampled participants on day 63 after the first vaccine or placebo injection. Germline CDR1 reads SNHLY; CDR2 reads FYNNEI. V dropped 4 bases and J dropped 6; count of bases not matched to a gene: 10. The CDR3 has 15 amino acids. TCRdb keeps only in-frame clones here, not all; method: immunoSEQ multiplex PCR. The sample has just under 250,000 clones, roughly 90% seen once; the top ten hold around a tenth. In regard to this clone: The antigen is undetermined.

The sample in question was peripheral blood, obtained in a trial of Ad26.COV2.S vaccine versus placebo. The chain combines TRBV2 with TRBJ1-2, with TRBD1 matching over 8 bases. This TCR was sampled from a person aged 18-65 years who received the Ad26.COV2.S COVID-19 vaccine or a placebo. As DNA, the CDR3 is TGTGCCAGCAGTGTCCTTGGACAGGGCCCGAATGGCTACACCTTC. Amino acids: CASSVLGQGPNGYTF.